These T cell receptor beta chains were read from a single sample in a study of cytomegalovirus exposure and HLA in healthy donors. Clones were sequenced by immunoSEQ multiplex PCR, and TCRdb holds only the in-frame ones, with some missing. The sample carries some 160,000 clones, around four fifths recorded once. The sample consisted of PBMCs. The receptor set was obtained from a man between 18 and 35 years old in good health and CMV-seronegative. Each CDR3 is given with its conserved first and last residue. Each record gives: V gene, D gene, J gene, clone size, CDR3 DNA, CDR3 protein. The D gene is left open where the match is weak. The size of a clone is reported for some rows only, either as once, few or many, or as a class for expanded clones.

TRBV5-5	TRBD1	TRBJ1-3	NA	TGTGCCAGCAGCTCTCAGGGGGGATTCTCTGGAAACACCATATATTTT	CASSSQGGFSGNTIYF
TRBV2	TRBD2	TRBJ2-1	once	TGTGCCAGCACCTCGGGACTAGCGGGAGCCTCGGACAATGAGCAGTTCTTC	CASTSGLAGASDNEQFF
TRBV19	NA	TRBJ1-1	NA	TGTGCCAGTAGTATATGGGGGGACACTGAAGCTTTCTTT	CASSIWGDTEAFF
TRBV20-1	NA	TRBJ1-5	NA	TGCAGTGCTGGAGCCCGGGACTCGTATCTATTT	CSAGARDSYLF
TRBV4-2	TRBD1	TRBJ1-4	NA	TGTGCCAGCAGCCACGAAGACCAGGGGGCTAATGAAAAACTGTTTTTT	CASSHEDQGANEKLFF
TRBV28	TRBD1	TRBJ2-7	NA	TGTGCCAGCAGTCCACCGGGACAGGGGGTCTACGAGCAGTACTTC	CASSPPGQGVYEQYF
TRBV28	NA	TRBJ1-5	NA	TGTGCCAGCAGCCTACTAAGGGACTATTATAGCAATCAGCCCCAGCATTTT	CASSLLRDYYSNQPQHF
TRBV5-5	NA	TRBJ2-7	few	TGTGCCAGCAGCTTTAGGGGCTCGCTAGAGGAGCAGTACTTC	CASSFRGSLEEQYF
TRBV18	TRBD1	TRBJ1-5	NA	TGTGCCAGCTCGCCGACAGGGAAATATCAGCCCCAGCATTTT	CASSPTGKYQPQHF
TRBV27	NA	TRBJ2-5	NA	TGTGCCAGCAGTACCGAATGGGGGCGGAAAGAGACCCAGTACTTC	CASSTEWGRKETQYF
TRBV7-9	TRBD2	TRBJ2-1	NA	TGTGCCCTGGGCCAGCGGGGCGCTCATGAGCAGTTCTTC	CALGQRGAHEQFF
TRBV6-5	TRBD1	TRBJ1-5	NA	TGTGCCAGCAGCCAGGACAGGGGGTCTCAGCCCCAGCATTTT	CASSQDRGSQPQHF
TRBV28	NA	TRBJ1-1	NA	TGTGCCAGCACCATTATAGGGGCTAACACTGAAGCTTTCTTT	CASTIIGANTEAFF
TRBV18	NA	TRBJ2-7	NA	TGTGCCAGCTCACCAGGCAGGGACACCGAAAAGCCCCCTGTCGCATACGAGCAGTACTTC	CASSPGRDTEKPPVAYEQYF
TRBV19	TRBD2	TRBJ2-2	NA	TGTGCCAGTAGGCTCGGGGGGGAGAACACCGGGGAGCTGTTTTTT	CASRLGGENTGELFF
TRBV9	NA	TRBJ2-2	NA	TGTGCCAGCAGCGTCCAGGACACCGGGGAGCTGTTTTTT	CASSVQDTGELFF
TRBV7-9	NA	TRBJ1-5	NA	TGTGCCAGCAGCAACCTGGAGGGCAGGGAGCGGCCCCAGCATTTT	CASSNLEGRERPQHF
TRBV4-1	NA	TRBJ1-1	NA	TGCGCCAGCAGCCAAGACTACACTGAAGCTTTCTTT	CASSQDYTEAFF
TRBV6-6	NA	TRBJ1-1	few	TGTGCCAGCAGTTACCCTCCAGGACAACGTAGGACTGAAGCTTTCTTT	CASSYPPGQRRTEAFF
TRBV15	TRBD2	TRBJ2-1	NA	TGTGCCACCAGCAGAGATCTGACTAGCGGGATCTCCTACAATGAGCAGTTCTTC	CATSRDLTSGISYNEQFF
TRBV4-2	TRBD1	TRBJ1-2	NA	TGTGCCAGCAGCCAAGAGGGACAGGCCTATGGCTACACCTTC	CASSQEGQAYGYTF
TRBV5-1	TRBD2	TRBJ2-7	NA	TGCGCCAGCAGCTTGGCGGGGGGGTCCTCCTACGAGCAGTACTTC	CASSLAGGSSYEQYF
TRBV6-5	NA	TRBJ1-2	NA	TGTGCCAGCAGCCCTGCCCCGTCCCTAGGTGGCTACACCTTC	CASSPAPSLGGYTF
TRBV9	TRBD2	TRBJ2-7	once	TGTGCCAGCAGCGTATACGAGGGGCGGGGGGACTCCTACGAGCAGTACTTC	CASSVYEGRGDSYEQYF